This paragraph reports one T cell receptor (beta chain). What it recognizes is unknown. This sample was taken from a study of vaccination and CD4 T cells after COVID-19. On the study more broadly: Timing of post-vaccine sample collection was a median around 75 days after dose two, with a range of 14 to 241. The stimulating agents, overlapping spike peptides, came from SARS-CoV-2, HCoV-NL63, HCoV-OC43 and HCoV-229E.

Sequenced with the Oncomine TCR Beta short-read assay was DNA taken from cultured CD4+ T cells. TCRdb called the PCR reads again in MiXCR, with one record for every CDR3 protein. The profile shows about 19,000 distinct CDR3 sequences, about 70% of them singletons. The germline V gene has CDR1 SEHNR and CDR2 FQNEAQ (reference sequence). The CDR3 is 15 amino acids. The junction had 7 bases not matched to a gene; V was cut back by 4 bases and J by 5 bases. Treatment given: approximately 9-day PBMC culture with coronavirus spike peptide pools or control peptides (ViraFEST assay). The source is a human donor who had recovered from COVID-19. The chain joins TRBV7-9 to TRBJ2-7; 11 bases are shared with TRBD2. Sequencing was done on a sample of CD4+ T cells from blood, cultured in vitro. This CDR3 reads CASSSFSGREHEQYF. CDR3 in DNA: TGTGCCAGCAGCTCTTTTAGCGGGAGGGAGCACGAGCAGTACTTC.